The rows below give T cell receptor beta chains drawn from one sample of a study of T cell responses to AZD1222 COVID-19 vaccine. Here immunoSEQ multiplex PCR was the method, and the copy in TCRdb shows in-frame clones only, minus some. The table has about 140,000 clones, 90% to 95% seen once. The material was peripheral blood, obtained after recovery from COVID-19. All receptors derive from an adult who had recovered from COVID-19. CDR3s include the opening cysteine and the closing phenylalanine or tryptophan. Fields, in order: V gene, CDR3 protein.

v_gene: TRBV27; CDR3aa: CASSLSTGLYGYTF
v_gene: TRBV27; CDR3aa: CASSLTGQGGYGYTF
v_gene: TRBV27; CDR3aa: CASSLIGGRNTEAFF
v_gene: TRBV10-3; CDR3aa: CAIRLSGVGNNEQFF
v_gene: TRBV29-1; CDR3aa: CSVERGNTIYF
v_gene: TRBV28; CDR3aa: CASSSSGRTYNEQFF
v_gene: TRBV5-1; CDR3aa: CASSLPPERVTGELFF
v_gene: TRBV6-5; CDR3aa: CASSYVGGETQYF
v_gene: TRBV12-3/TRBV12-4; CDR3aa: CASSFGTTPEQYF
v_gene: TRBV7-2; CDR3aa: CASSSTSGLYEQYF
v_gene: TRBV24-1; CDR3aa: CATSDSYTSGSANEQFF
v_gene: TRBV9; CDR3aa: CASSVGDTQYF
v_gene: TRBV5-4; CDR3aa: CASSPNQFLRPYEQYF
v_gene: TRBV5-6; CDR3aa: CASSSVREGRGEQYF
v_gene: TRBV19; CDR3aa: CASSNWDTMGTSGSNEQFF
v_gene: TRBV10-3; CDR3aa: CAISGHRTSGRWADTQYF
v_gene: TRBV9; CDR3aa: CASSVDFGGRGLFNTGELFF
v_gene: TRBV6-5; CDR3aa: CASREAGEGGYTF
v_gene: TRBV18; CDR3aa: CASSPMGDSGNTIYF
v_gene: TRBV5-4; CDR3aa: CASSSGGSLLYEQYF
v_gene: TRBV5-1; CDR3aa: CASSPYRGRETQYF
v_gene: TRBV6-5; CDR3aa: CASSYATTPFQETQYF
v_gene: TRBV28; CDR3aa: CASSRGNSYNEQFF
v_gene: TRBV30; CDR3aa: CAWSVRGRGELFF
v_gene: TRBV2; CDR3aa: CASSPPRAATNTGELFF
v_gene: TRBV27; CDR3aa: CASSRRLAGGSGEQFF
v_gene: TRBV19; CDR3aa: CATLEGGTNTEAFF
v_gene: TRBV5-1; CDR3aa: CASSPDRLNTGELFF
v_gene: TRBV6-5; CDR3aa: CASSYFSTDTQYF
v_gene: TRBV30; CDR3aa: CAWSLGPNTEAFF
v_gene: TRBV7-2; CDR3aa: CASSVPSGEGLVDEQFF
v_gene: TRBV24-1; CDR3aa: CATSDPRLAGGEQYF
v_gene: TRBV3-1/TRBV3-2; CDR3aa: CASSQDHTTGGYGYTF
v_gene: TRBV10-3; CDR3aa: CAIMGPAGGRYEQYF
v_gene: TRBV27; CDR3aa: CASSPLAGDVNEQFF
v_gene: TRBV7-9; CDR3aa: CASSLGGRGVEQYF
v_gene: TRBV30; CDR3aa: CAWSRGARGNTIYF
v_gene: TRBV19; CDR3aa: CASSISAGPPYEQYF